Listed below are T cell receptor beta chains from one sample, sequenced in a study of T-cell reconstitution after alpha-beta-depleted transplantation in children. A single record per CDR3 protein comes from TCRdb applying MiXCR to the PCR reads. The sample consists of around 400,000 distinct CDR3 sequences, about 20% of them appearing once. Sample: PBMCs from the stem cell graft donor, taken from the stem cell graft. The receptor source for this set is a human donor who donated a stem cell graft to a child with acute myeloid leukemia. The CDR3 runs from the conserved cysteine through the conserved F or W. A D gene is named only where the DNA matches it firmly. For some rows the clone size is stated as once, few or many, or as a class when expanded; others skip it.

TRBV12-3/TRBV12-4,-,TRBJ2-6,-,CASSPDLVGANVLTF,TGTGCCAGCAGCCCGGACCTAGTCGGGGCCAACGTCCTGACTTTC
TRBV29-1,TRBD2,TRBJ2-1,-,CSVAGTSGRGNNEQFF,TGCAGCGTTGCCGGGACTAGCGGGAGGGGTAACAATGAGCAGTTCTTC
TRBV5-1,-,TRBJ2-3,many,CASSLVGDTQYF,TGTGCCAGCAGTTTGGTCGGAGACACGCAGTATTTT
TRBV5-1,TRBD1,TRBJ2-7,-,CASSFTRDSYEQYF,TGCGCCAGCAGCTTTACCCGGGACAGCTACGAGCAGTACTTC
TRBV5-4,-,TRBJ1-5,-,CASSFHGRAVVGPQHF,TGTGCCAGCAGCTTTCATGGACGGGCAGTGGTGGGGCCCCAGCATTTT
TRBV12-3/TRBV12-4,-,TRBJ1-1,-,CASSLGLDAFF,TGTGCCAGCAGTTTAGGTTTGGACGCTTTCTTT
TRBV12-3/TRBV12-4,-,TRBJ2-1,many,CASSFTGYEQFF,TGTGCCAGCAGTTTCACGGGGTATGAGCAGTTCTTC
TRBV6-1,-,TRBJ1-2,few,CASSPASSGGPYGYTF,TGTGCCAGCAGCCCCGCTTCTTCCGGGGGACCCTATGGCTACACCTTC
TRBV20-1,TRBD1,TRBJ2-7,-,CSAWGQGIYEQYF,TGCAGTGCTTGGGGACAGGGGATCTACGAGCAGTACTTC
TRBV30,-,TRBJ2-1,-,CAWTVGGGPHNEQFF,TGTGCCTGGACAGTAGGGGGAGGGCCCCACAATGAGCAGTTCTTC
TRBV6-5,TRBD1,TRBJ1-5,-,CASSNRGLSNQPQHF,TGTGCCAGCAGTAACAGGGGGCTGAGCAATCAGCCCCAGCATTTT
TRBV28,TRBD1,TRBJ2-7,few,CASSYRGPSSYEQYF,TGTGCCAGCAGTTACAGGGGGCCCTCCTCCTACGAGCAGTACTTC
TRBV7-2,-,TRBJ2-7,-,CASSLIDGYEQYF,TGTGCCAGCAGCTTAATAGACGGCTACGAGCAGTACTTC
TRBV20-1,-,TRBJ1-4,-,CSAIGTRRTTNEKLFF,TGCAGTGCTATCGGCACTAGACGGACAACTAATGAAAAACTGTTTTTT
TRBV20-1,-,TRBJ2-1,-,CSAARFGVSNEQFF,TGCAGTGCTGCCAGGTTTGGAGTCTCCAATGAGCAGTTCTTC
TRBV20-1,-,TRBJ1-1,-,CSARGQVVVNEAFF,TGCAGTGCTAGAGGGCAGGTTGTCGTCAATGAAGCTTTCTTT
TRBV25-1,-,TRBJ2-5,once,CASSEYRSQETQYF,TGTGCCAGCAGTGAATACAGATCCCAAGAGACCCAGTACTTC
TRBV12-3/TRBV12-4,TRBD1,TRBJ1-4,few,CASSLTGAGQNEKLFF,TGTGCCAGCAGTTTAACAGGGGCAGGCCAGAATGAAAAACTGTTTTTT
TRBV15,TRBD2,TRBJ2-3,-,CATSREAGVSGTQYF,TGTGCCACCAGCAGAGAAGCGGGAGTCTCGGGGACGCAGTATTTT
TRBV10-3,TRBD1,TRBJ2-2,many,CAIRGQGFAGELFF,TGTGCCATCAGGGGACAGGGTTTCGCCGGGGAGCTGTTTTTT
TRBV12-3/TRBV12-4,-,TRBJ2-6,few,CASSSHREGAAGANVLTF,TGTGCCAGCAGTTCCCACAGGGAGGGGGCGGCTGGGGCCAACGTCCTGACTTTC
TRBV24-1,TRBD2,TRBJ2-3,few,CATADSGRDTQYF,TGTGCCACCGCAGACAGCGGGAGAGATACGCAGTATTTT
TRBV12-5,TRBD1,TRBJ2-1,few,CASGLGTGTGDNEQFF,TGTGCTAGTGGTTTGGGAACCGGGACAGGGGACAATGAGCAGTTCTTC